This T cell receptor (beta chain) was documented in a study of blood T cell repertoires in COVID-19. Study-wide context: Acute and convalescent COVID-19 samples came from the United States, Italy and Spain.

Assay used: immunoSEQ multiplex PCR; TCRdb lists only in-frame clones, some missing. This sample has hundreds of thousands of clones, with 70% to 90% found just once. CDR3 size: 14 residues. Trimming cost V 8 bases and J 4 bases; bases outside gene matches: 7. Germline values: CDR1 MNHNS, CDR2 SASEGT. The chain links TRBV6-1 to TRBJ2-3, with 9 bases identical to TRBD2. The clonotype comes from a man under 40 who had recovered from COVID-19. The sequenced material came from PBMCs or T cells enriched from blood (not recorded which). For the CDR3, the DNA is TGTGCCAGCCGGGAAGCGGGAGGCGCAGATACGCAGTATTTT. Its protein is CASREAGGADTQYF.